These 12 T cell receptor beta chains came from one sample sequenced in a study of T-cell reconstitution after alpha-beta-depleted transplantation in children. This sample's TCRbeta library carried unique molecular identifier barcodes. TCRdb processed the PCR reads anew with MiXCR; each CDR3 protein has one entry. The table has 150,000 to 200,000 distinct CDR3 sequences, more than 6.5% seen once. Sequencing was performed on PBMCs from the stem cell graft donor, taken from the stem cell graft. Every receptor here comes from a human donor who donated a stem cell graft to a child with Wiskott-Aldrich syndrome.

The genes are TRBV5-6 and TRBJ1-1, with TRBD1 identical over 8 bases. J lost 4 bases, V lost 2 bases, and 7 bases had no gene match. Germline-derived CDR1 and CDR2 are SGHDT and YYEEEE. The CDR3 extends over 15 amino acids. CDR3 sequence (DNA): TGTGCCAGCAGCTTTGGGGGGACAGGTTTCACTGAAGCTTTCTTT. This gives the protein CASSFGGTGFTEAFF.

This clonotype came up many times. The gene calls are TRBV10-3 and TRBJ2-5; D perhaps matches TRBD2 (6 bases). V was cut by 4 bases and J by 4 bases, with 13 bases left in between. The CDR3 contains 14 residues. In germline, CDR1 is ENHRY, CDR2 SYGVKD. The CDR3 DNA is TGTGCCATCAGTGCTGAGCCCGGGAGAGAGACCCAGTACTTC. This codes for CAISAEPGRETQYF.

There are many counts of this clonotype. J is TRBJ2-1 and V is TRBV6-5; a possible D gene is TRBD2 (5 bases). The CDR3 covers 14 residues. V gave up 0 bases and J gave up 6 bases, with 9 bases separating them. Germline V CDR1 and CDR2: MNHEY, SVGAGI. In DNA, the CDR3 is TGTGCCAGCAGTTACTCGGGAGAGGGCAATGAGCAGTTCTTC. Its protein is CASSYSGEGNEQFF.

This clonotype was found many times. J is TRBJ1-3 and V is TRBV29-1; no firm D call. Germline lookup yields CDR1 SQVTM and CDR2 ANQGSEA. V lost 4 bases and J lost 0, with 7 bases in between. CDR3 length: 13 amino acids. The DNA for the CDR3 is TGCAGCGTTGTAAAGAGCTCTGGAAACACCATATATTTT. It codes for CSVVKSSGNTIYF.

This clonotype was recorded at least ten times. This sequence joins TRBV24-1 and TRBJ2-1; D may match TRBD1 or TRBD2 (5 bases each). The CDR3 runs 15 residues. Germline-derived CDR1 and CDR2 are KGHDR and SFDVKD. Trimming took off 4 bases at V and 5 bases at J, with 14 bases between the two ends. The CDR3 spells CATSDDRDGHNEQFF. As DNA, the CDR3 is TGTGCCACCAGTGACGATAGGGACGGGCACAATGAGCAGTTCTTC.

The chain uses TRBV18 and TRBJ2-7, with D perhaps matching TRBD1 (6 bases). CDR1 and CDR2 (germline): KGHSH, LQKENI. V lost 3 bases, J lost 3 bases, and 12 bases lay in between. CDR3 size: 14 residues. CDR3 sequence reads: CASSPRDTDYEQYF. In DNA form, the CDR3 reads TGTGCCAGCTCACCTCGGGACACAGACTACGAGCAGTACTTC.

This clonotype came up many times. The V and J genes are TRBV20-1 and TRBJ1-4, with D unclear. The CDR3 consists of 15 residues. CDR1 is DFQATT, CDR2 SNEGSKA, per germline (reference sequence). Trimming pared 0 bases from V and 2 bases from J, leaving 10 bases between. The CDR3 DNA reads TGCAGTGCTAGAGATTGGGCTAGCACTAATGAAAAACTGTTTTTT. Translation gives CSARDWASTNEKLFF.

This clonotype was seen ten or more times. The chain links TRBV12-3 or TRBV12-4 to TRBJ1-6; a possible D gene is TRBD1 (5 bases). The CDR3 contains 15 residues. The V end was cut by 6 bases, the J end by 7 bases, with 16 bases between. This CDR3 is CASRPPGLLNSPLHF. CDR3 nucleotides: TGTGCCAGCAGACCCCCGGGACTGCTAAATTCACCCCTCCACTTT.

This clonotype was observed at least ten times. This rearrangement joins TRBV5-5 to TRBJ2-5, with D perhaps matching TRBD2 (6 bases). The V end lost 7 bases, the J end lost 11 bases, and 15 bases lay between the germline ends. Per the germline V gene, CDR1 is SGHKS and CDR2 is YYEKEE (reference sequence). The length of the CDR3 is 11 residues. The CDR3 region is CASYTSRIQYF. The CDR3 bases are TGTGCCAGCTATACTAGCCGTATTCAGTACTTC.

In its sample, this clonotype was seen a few times. The chain employs TRBV5-1 and TRBJ1-2, with 12 bases aligning to TRBD1. CDR3 length: 14 residues. CDR1 and CDR2 from the germline V gene are SGHRS and YFSETQ. V gave up 4 bases and J gave up 7 bases; unmatched junction bases: 5. CDR3 DNA sequence: TGCGCCAGCAGCAGGGGACAGGGGGCGCCTGGCTACACCTTC. Translated: CASSRGQGAPGYTF.

This clonotype was picked up many times. V and J are TRBV7-2 and TRBJ1-6; no definite D call. From germline, CDR1 is SGHTA and CDR2 FQGNSA. With 5 bases removed from V and 5 bases from J, the gap between germline ends came to 10 bases. This CDR3 region has 14 residues. CDR3 protein: CASSLSRHNSPLHF. CDR3 coding DNA: TGTGCCAGCAGCCTTTCCAGGCATAATTCACCCCTCCACTTT.

This clonotype was detected ten times or more. The chain couples TRBV7-9 to TRBJ1-1, with TRBD1 as a possible D gene (5 bases). V was trimmed by 1 base and J by 0 bases, leaving 9 bases between them. The CDR3 is made up of 15 amino acids. From germline, CDR1 is SEHNR and CDR2 FQNEAQ (reference sequence). CDR3 sequence (DNA): TGTGCCAGCAGCTTAGTTCGACAGTTGAACACTGAAGCTTTCTTT. It yields the protein CASSLVRQLNTEAFF.